A single sample is the source of the 27 T cell receptor beta chains below, sequenced in a study of T cells in Graves' hyperthyroidism and ophthalmopathy. Amplification of TCR beta CDR3 regions was performed using RNA transcripts as template. Carried out on the TCR CDR3, a first-round RT-PCR used the HTBI primer set. TCRdb fed the multiplex PCR reads into MiXCR, producing one record per CDR3 protein. Of under 550,000 distinct CDR3 sequences listed, approximately 15% are singletons. The specimen was blood. The source is a young woman with Graves' hyperthyroidism.

This clonotype has at least ten counts. The chain links TRBV9 to TRBJ2-7, with D unresolved. The germline gives CDR1 SGDLS, CDR2 YYNGEE. This CDR3 region has 14 residues. The V and J ends lost 0 bases and 2 bases respectively, with 9 bases between them. This CDR3 is CASSVDGTTYEQYF. The CDR3 DNA follows: TGTGCCAGCAGCGTAGACGGAACTACCTACGAGCAGTACTTC.

This clonotype was seen many times. The J gene is TRBJ2-1, the V gene TRBV12-3 or TRBV12-4; 8 bases align to TRBD2. The J segment lost 13 bases and the V segment lost 1 base, leaving 9 bases of the junction unmatched. This CDR3 comprises 14 residues. The CDR3 sequence is CASSLGTSGDRQFF. As DNA, the CDR3 is TGTGCCAGCAGTTTAGGAACTAGCGGAGATCGTCAGTTCTTC.

This clonotype has ten or more counts. V and J are TRBV5-8 and TRBJ2-1, with D possibly TRBD1 on 6 matching bases. In germline, CDR1 is SGHTS, CDR2 YDEGEE. V was shortened by 2 bases and J by 2 bases, with 11 bases between the two germline ends. The CDR3 is made up of 15 amino acids. CDR3 DNA: TGTGCCAGCAGCTTACCTGGGGGCACCTACAATGAGCAGTTCTTC. It encodes CASSLPGGTYNEQFF.

This clonotype was recorded a few times. CDR3 in amino acids: CASSLDRGITDTQYF. The CDR3, as DNA: TGTGCCAGCAGCTTAGATCGGGGGATCACAGATACGCAGTATTTT. The chain carries TRBV7-9 and TRBJ2-3; D possibly corresponds to TRBD2 (6 bases). This CDR3 region has 15 residues. The germline gives CDR1 SEHNR, CDR2 FQNEAQ (reference sequence). V dropped 1 base and J dropped 2 bases, with 10 bases sitting between them.

This clonotype was counted ten times or more. The V and J genes are TRBV5-8 and TRBJ2-7; TRBD1 aligns across 7 bases. This CDR3 spans 14 amino acids. Per germline, CDR1 SGHTS and CDR2 YDEGEE. With 1 base clipped from V and 3 bases from J, the junction kept 4 bases outside the gene matches. DNA for the CDR3: TGTGCCAGCAGCTTGTTCTACAGGGGCTACGAGCAGTACTTC. Its protein product is CASSLFYRGYEQYF.

V and J are TRBV12-3 or TRBV12-4 and TRBJ2-1, with no clear D. V lost 6 bases and J lost 6, with 21 bases in between. This CDR3 region has 16 residues. This CDR3 is CASSHISWWDFNEQFF. As DNA, the CDR3 is TGTGCCAGCAGCCATATCTCGTGGTGGGATTTCAATGAGCAGTTCTTC.

A note on this clonotype: A read error may explain this, as a much larger clone is one base away. As DNA, the CDR3 is TGTGCCAGTAGTATAAGAGGGATAGGGTCCTACAATGAGCAGTCCTTC. This gives the protein CASSIRGIGSYNEQSF. The rearrangement uses TRBV19 and TRBJ2-1; TRBD2 is a possible D gene (5 bases). The CDR3 has 16 residues. CDR1 and CDR2 (germline): LNHDA, SQIVND (reference sequence).

The table lists this clonotype with a few counts. The V and J genes are TRBV10-3 and TRBJ1-2; 10 bases align to TRBD1. CDR3 length equals 12 residues. Losses at the gene ends were 9 bases for V and 8 bases for J; bases not matched to a gene: 6. In germline, CDR1 is ENHRY, CDR2 SYGVKD. For the CDR3, the DNA is TGTGCCATATCCGGGACAGGGGACGGCTACACCTTC. It codes for CAISGTGDGYTF.

This clonotype was counted between two and nine times. The chain recombines TRBV27 with TRBJ2-5; 10 bases agree with TRBD1. In germline, CDR1 is MNHEY, CDR2 SMNVEV (reference sequence). The CDR3 extends over 17 amino acids. Trimming removed 1 base from V and 5 bases from J; junction bases left unmatched: 10. DNA for the CDR3: TGTGCCAGCAGTTTATATCCGACAGGGGGCCGTGGGGAGACCCAGTACTTC. Protein product: CASSLYPTGGRGETQYF.

This clonotype was detected many times. V gene TRBV28 combines with J gene TRBJ2-2; D may correspond to TRBD1 or TRBD2 (6 bases each). Germline CDR1 reads MDHEN; CDR2 reads SYDVKM. V was clipped by 5 bases and J by 3 bases, with 13 bases between them. This CDR3 region has 15 residues. The chain's CDR3 is CASSGGQSHTGELFF. The CDR3 DNA sequence: TGTGCCAGCAGTGGGGGGCAGAGTCACACCGGGGAGCTGTTTTTT.

This clonotype was seen repeatedly, ten times or more. The chain is built from TRBV28 and TRBJ2-1; D is ambiguous. The germline V and J ends were trimmed by 3 bases and 5 bases, with 11 bases remaining between them. This CDR3 is built from 14 residues. CDR1 is MDHEN and CDR2 is SYDVKM in the germline V gene. The chain's CDR3 is CASSFYSLHNEQFF. Here the CDR3 DNA reads TGTGCCAGCAGTTTTTACAGCCTACACAATGAGCAGTTCTTC.

This clonotype was seen at least ten times. This rearrangement joins TRBV10-1 to TRBJ1-2, with TRBD1 matching over 7 bases. The CDR3 totals 17 residues. J lost 8 bases, V lost 2 bases, and 17 bases had no gene match. The germline CDR1 and CDR2 sequences are WNHNN and SYGVQD (reference sequence). CDR3 residues: CASSEKTGHSLLCGYTF. The CDR3 coding sequence is TGCGCCAGCAGTGAGAAGACAGGGCATTCCCTTCTATGCGGCTACACCTTC.

The chain combines TRBV3-1 with TRBJ2-7; D ambiguous. The CDR3 has 12 amino acids. Germline V CDR1 and CDR2: LGHDT, YNNKEL (reference sequence). The V gene lost 3 bases and the J gene lost 5 bases, with 8 bases spanning the gap. CDR3 loop: CASSHETHEQYF. The CDR3 coding sequence is TGTGCCAGCAGCCACGAGACTCACGAGCAGTACTTC.

The chain joins TRBV2 to TRBJ2-2, with TRBD2 identical over 8 bases. CDR3 size: 14 residues. The V and J ends lost 6 bases and 1 base, in that order; junction bases with no gene match: 1. The V gene's germline CDR1 is SNHLY and CDR2 FYNNEI. The CDR3 DNA reads TGTGCCAGCAGACTAGCGGAGAACACCGGGGAGCTGTTTTTT. It codes for CASRLAENTGELFF. Full variable domain (missing parts from reference TRBV2 and TRBJ2-2): EPEVTQTPSHQVTQMGQEVILRCVPISNHLYFYWYRQILGQKVEFLVSFYNNEISEKSEIFDDQFSVERPDGSNFTLKIRSTKLEDSAMYFCASRLAENTGELFFGEGSRLTVL.

This clonotype was counted only a few times. A much larger clone differs from this one at a single base, so this may be a read error. The rearrangement uses TRBV28 and TRBJ1-2; maybe TRBD1 (6 bases). CDR1 is MDHEN and CDR2 is SYDVKM in the germline V gene. The CDR3 runs to 14 residues. CDR3 in amino acids: CVSSSGVMGYGYTF. CDR3 DNA sequence: TGTGTCAGCAGTTCAGGGGTGATGGGCTATGGCTACACCTTC.

This clonotype has a handful of counts. The chain uses TRBV20-1 and TRBJ1-4, with TRBD1 as a possible D gene (5 bases). CDR3 length: 14 amino acids. Germline values: CDR1 DFQATT, CDR2 SNEGSKA (reference sequence). Trimming pared 5 bases from V and 7 bases from J, leaving 17 bases between. The CDR3 region is CSAAPTGRTEKLFF. The CDR3 nucleotides are TGCAGTGCTGCCCCAACGGGGCGCACTGAAAAACTGTTTTTT.

In this sample, this clonotype turned up many times. The gene calls are TRBV20-1 and TRBJ2-5, with 7 positions matching TRBD2. Germline CDR1 and CDR2: DFQATT and SNEGSKA (reference sequence). This CDR3 spans 13 amino acids. The V segment lost 6 bases and the J segment 2 bases; nucleotides outside the gene matches: 6. The CDR3 DNA reads TGCAGTGCAGCAGCGGGGTCACAAGAGACCCAGTACTTC. The encoded protein is CSAAAGSQETQYF.

This clonotype showed up many times. The chain links TRBV20-1 to TRBJ2-1; 10 nucleotides agree with TRBD2. The CDR3 runs 14 residues. Germline V gene sequence: CDR1 DFQATT, CDR2 SNEGSKA (reference sequence). Trimming removed 2 bases from V and 9 bases from J; junction bases left unmatched: 7. CDR3 bases: TGCAGTGCTAGACTAGCGGGAGAGTTTGGTGAGCAGTTCTTC. It encodes CSARLAGEFGEQFF.

This clonotype was detected many times. The chain combines TRBV30 with TRBJ2-1; 9 bases match TRBD2. Germline V gene lookup returns CDR1 GTSNPN and CDR2 SVGIG (reference sequence). V was clipped by 1 base and J by 7 bases; unmatched bases: 14. CDR3 length: 17 residues. DNA of the CDR3: TGTGCCTGGAGTGCCGATTTAGCGGGAGCCGGGAGGAATGAGCAGTTCTTC. This encodes CAWSADLAGAGRNEQFF.

In this sample, this clonotype turned up once. This sequence joins TRBV6-1 and TRBJ2-5; 9 bases fit TRBD1. The CDR3 covers 16 residues. V was clipped by 6 bases and J by 5 bases; unmatched bases: 13. The germline CDR1 and CDR2 sequences are MNHNS and SASEGT. The CDR3 is CASSPIFGTGSETQYF. DNA for the CDR3: TGTGCCAGCAGCCCGATATTCGGGACAGGGTCGGAGACCCAGTACTTC.

Comments on this clonotype: This may stem from a read error, because a much larger clone lies one nucleotide away. The chain combines TRBV28 with TRBJ1-4; a possible D gene is TRBD1 (6 bases). The CDR3 spans 16 residues. CDR1 is MDHEN, CDR2 SYDVKM, per germline. The CDR3 sequence: CGSSRTGLGTNEKLFF. DNA for the CDR3: TGTGGCAGCAGTAGAACAGGGCTCGGAACTAATGAAAAACTGTTTTTT.

This clonotype was recorded a few times. The chain joins TRBV18 to TRBJ2-2; 11 nucleotides match TRBD2. CDR3 size: 17 residues. J was trimmed by 5 bases and V by 4 bases; bases with no gene match: 9. Germline CDR1 and CDR2: KGHSH and LQKENI. The CDR3 loop reads CASSRELAGVSTGELFF. In DNA form, the CDR3 reads TGTGCCAGCTCACGGGAACTAGCGGGAGTTTCGACCGGGGAGCTGTTTTTT.

This chain connects TRBV9 to TRBJ1-6, with a possible D match to TRBD1 (5 bases). CDR3 size: 16 residues. Germline CDR1 SGDLS, CDR2 YYNGEE. Deletions cut 0 bases from V and 11 bases from J, with 18 bases between. The CDR3 is CASSVGDPRIVTPLHF. CDR3 nucleotides: TGTGCCAGCAGCGTAGGGGACCCGAGGATCGTGACACCCCTCCACTTT.

Ten or more counts support this clonotype. The chain has TRBV5-1 and TRBJ2-7; no definite D call. In germline, CDR1 is SGHRS, CDR2 YFSETQ. Trimming removed 3 bases from V and 0 bases from J, with 16 bases in between. This CDR3 region has 16 residues. The CDR3 sequence is CASSSSPRQSSYEQYF. In DNA, the CDR3 is TGCGCCAGCAGCTCTAGTCCGCGGCAAAGCTCCTACGAGCAGTACTTC.

This clonotype was observed once. The CDR3 protein is CSARGHTNYGYTF. As DNA, the CDR3 is TGCAGTGCTAGAGGTCACACTAACTATGGCTACACCTTC. The V and J genes are TRBV20-1 and TRBJ1-2; no reliable D call. The germline V and J ends were trimmed by 1 base and 0 bases, with 6 bases remaining between them. Germline CDR1 reads DFQATT; CDR2 reads SNEGSKA (reference sequence). The CDR3 is 13 amino acids.

In this sample, this clonotype turned up many times. The chain employs TRBV5-5 and TRBJ2-5, with D hard to call. This CDR3 region has 13 residues. Germline V lookup: CDR1 SGHKS, CDR2 YYEKEE (reference sequence). V was shortened by 3 bases and J by 4 bases, with 10 bases between the two germline ends. CDR3 nucleotides: TGTGCCAGCAGCTCAATGGACGCAGAGACCCAGTACTTC. This encodes CASSSMDAETQYF. Together with reference TRBV5-5 and TRBJ2-5, the CDR3 gives the full variable domain: DAGVTQSPTHLIKTRGQQVTLRCSPISGHKSVSWYQQVLGQGPQFIFQYYEKEERGRGNFPDRFSARQFPNYSSELNVNALLLGDSALYLCASSSMDAETQYFGPGTRLLVL.

This clonotype was seen at least ten times. This rearrangement joins TRBV5-1 to TRBJ1-2; D is unclear. The CDR3 consists of 14 residues. Germline CDR1 and CDR2: SGHRS and YFSETQ. Trimming took 0 bases from V and 6 from J, leaving 12 bases between them. Here the CDR3 DNA reads TGCGCCAGCAGCTTGGCCAAGGGATGGGATGGCTACACCTTC. Translation: CASSLAKGWDGYTF. The variable domain in full, with the rest retrieved from reference TRBV5-1 and TRBJ1-2, is KAGVTQTPRYLIKTRGQQVTLSCSPISGHRSVSWYQQTPGQGLQFLFEYFSETQRNKGNFPGRFSGRQFSNSRSEMNVSTLELGDSALYLCASSLAKGWDGYTFGSGTRLTVV.